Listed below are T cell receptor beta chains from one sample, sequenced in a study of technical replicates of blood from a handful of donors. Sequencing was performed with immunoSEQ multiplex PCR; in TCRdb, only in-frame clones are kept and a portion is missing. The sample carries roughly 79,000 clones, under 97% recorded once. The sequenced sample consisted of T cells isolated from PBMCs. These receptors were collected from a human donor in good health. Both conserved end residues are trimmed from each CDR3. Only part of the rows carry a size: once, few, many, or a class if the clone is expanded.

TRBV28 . ASSSTGLYPGELF
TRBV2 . ASTSSTDTQY
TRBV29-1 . SVGGLQGSHTEAF
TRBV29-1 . SIQGAFETQY
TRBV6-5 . ASSKGQGSDTQY
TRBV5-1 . ASSLEGGGGELF
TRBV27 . ASSLFSDSYYGYT
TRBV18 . ASSTGF
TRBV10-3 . AISARWSLPEQY
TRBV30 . AWSRGLGKETQY
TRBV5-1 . ASSLALGPRFDYGYT
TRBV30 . AWMRQNTEAF
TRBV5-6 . ASSLETPLAGVLSGELF
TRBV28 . ASNNRGEQF
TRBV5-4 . ASSLRGAKNIQY
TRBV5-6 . ASSLTEKAYEQY
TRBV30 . AWMPGVPTQY
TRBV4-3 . ASSQDPPGQSEKLF
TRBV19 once ASTFGQEGTGELF
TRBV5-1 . ASSWRQTEGKLF
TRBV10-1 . ASSSQGRAGELF
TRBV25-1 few ASSEFLLQGRRDTQY
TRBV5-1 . ASSLLQGKGTQY